The 2 T cell receptor beta chains given below trace back to one sample, sequenced in a study of blood T cell repertoires in COVID-19. This table comes from immunoSEQ multiplex PCR, and its TCRdb copy is limited to in-frame clones, with some not included. The data show 30,000 or so clones, about 86% seen once. Sequenced material: peripheral blood. These TCRs come from a woman at least 80 years old with active or convalescent COVID-19.

The gene calls are TRBV5-6 and TRBJ1-1; D unclear. This CDR3 region has 12 residues. The germline V gene encodes CDR1 SGHDT and CDR2 YYEEEE. Trimming removed 5 bases from V and 6 bases from J, with 11 bases in between. The CDR3 DNA reads as TGTGCCAGCAGTCTGCTGCGCGCTGAAGCTTTCTTT. It codes for CASSLLRAEAFF. Complete variable domain (other parts from reference TRBV5-6 and TRBJ1-1): DAGVTQSPTHLIKTRGQQVTLRCSPKSGHDTVSWYQQALGQGPQFIFQYYEEEERQRGNFPDRFSGHQFPNYSSELNVNALLLGDSALYLCASSLLRAEAFFGQGTRLTVV.

The J gene is TRBJ1-5, the V gene TRBV5-1, with no clear D. The V and J ends lost 0 bases and 1 base respectively, with 8 bases between them. CDR1 SGHRS and CDR2 YFSETQ come from the germline V gene. The CDR3 totals 15 residues. The CDR3 spells CASSLVPGSNQPQHF. CDR3 nucleotides: TGCGCCAGCAGCTTGGTGCCAGGAAGCAATCAGCCCCAGCATTTT.